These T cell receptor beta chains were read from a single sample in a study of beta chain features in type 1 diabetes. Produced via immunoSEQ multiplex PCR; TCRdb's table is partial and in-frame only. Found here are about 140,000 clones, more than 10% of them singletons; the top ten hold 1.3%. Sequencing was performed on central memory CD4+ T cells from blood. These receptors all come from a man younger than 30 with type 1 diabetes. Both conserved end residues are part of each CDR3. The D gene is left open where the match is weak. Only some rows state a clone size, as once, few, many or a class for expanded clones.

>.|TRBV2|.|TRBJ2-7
TGTGCCAGCAGTATATCCGAAACCTACGAGCAGTACTTC
CASSISETYEQYF
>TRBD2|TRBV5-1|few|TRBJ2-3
TGCGCCAGCAGCGCGGGGGGAAGCACAGATACGCAGTATTTT
CASSAGGSTDTQYF
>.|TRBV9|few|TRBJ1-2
TGTGCCAGCAGCGTAGGGACGAACTATGGCTACACCTTC
CASSVGTNYGYTF
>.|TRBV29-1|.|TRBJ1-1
TGCAGCGTTGCGGGACCCCAGGGGCTAGGGACTGAAGCTTTCTTT
CSVAGPQGLGTEAFF
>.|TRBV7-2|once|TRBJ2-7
TGTGCCAGCAGCTTAGCGGAGACCTTCTCCTACGAGCAGTACTTC
CASSLAETFSYEQYF
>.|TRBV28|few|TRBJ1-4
TGTGCCAGCACCGAGGGGACAACTAATGAAAAACTGTTTTTT
CASTEGTTNEKLFF
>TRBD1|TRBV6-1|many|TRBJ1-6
TGTGCCAGCGGACAGGGACAGTCACCCCTCCACTTT
CASGQGQSPLHF
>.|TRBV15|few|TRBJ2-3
TGTGCCACCAGCAGAGCCACTAGCACAGATACGCAGTATTTT
CATSRATSTDTQYF
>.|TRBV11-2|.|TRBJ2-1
TGTGCCAGCAGCTTAGAACACGTGGGTGAGCAGTTCTTC
CASSLEHVGEQFF
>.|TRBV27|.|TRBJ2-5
TGTGCCAGCAGTTTAAGCAGAGAAGAGACCCAGTACTTC
CASSLSREETQYF
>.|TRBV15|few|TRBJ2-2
TGTGCCACCAGCAGCGAGCGTCTCTCGGAGCTGTTTTTT
CATSSERLSELFF
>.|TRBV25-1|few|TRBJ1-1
TGTGCCAGCAGGGACGGAATGAACACTGAAGCTTTCTTT
CASRDGMNTEAFF
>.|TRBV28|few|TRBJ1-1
TGTGCCAGCAGTTTAAGGTCAGGCGTGAACACTGAAGCTTTCTTT
CASSLRSGVNTEAFF
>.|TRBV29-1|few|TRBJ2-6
TGCAGCGGTTCCCAAGGCCCCTCTGGGGCCAACGTCCTGACTTTC
CSGSQGPSGANVLTF
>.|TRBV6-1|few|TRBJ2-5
TGTGCCACTCATGCCGCGGGAGAGACCCAGTACTTC
CATHAAGETQYF
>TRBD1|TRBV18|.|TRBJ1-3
TGTGCCAGCTCACCTATTGGTCCACAGGGGTCTGGAAACACCATATATTTT
CASSPIGPQGSGNTIYF
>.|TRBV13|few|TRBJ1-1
TGTGCCAGCAGCTCCTGGTCCCGCGCGACTGAAGCTTTCTTT
CASSSWSRATEAFF
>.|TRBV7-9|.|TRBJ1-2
TGTGCCAGCAGCTCAGGCGAAACCAATAACTATGGCTACACCTTC
CASSSGETNNYGYTF
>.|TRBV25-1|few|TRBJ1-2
TGTGCCAGCAGTCGTAGCAGGAACTATGGCTACACCTTC
CASSRSRNYGYTF
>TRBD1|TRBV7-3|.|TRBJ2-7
TGTGCCAGCAGCAATGACAGGGGTCGGGAGCAGTACTTC
CASSNDRGREQYF
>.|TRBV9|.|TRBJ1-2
TGTGCCAGCAGCGCCCGAATTGCGTATGGCTACACCTTC
CASSARIAYGYTF
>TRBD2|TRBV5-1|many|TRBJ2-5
TGCGCCAGCAGTTCTACCCTAGCGGGGGGAGAGACCCAGTACTTC
CASSSTLAGGETQYF
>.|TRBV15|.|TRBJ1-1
TGTGCCACCAGCTGGGGTGGGACCAACACTGAAGCTTTCTTT
CATSWGGTNTEAFF
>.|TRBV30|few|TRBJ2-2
TGTGCCTGGAGTGTAGAAGGAAGAACCGGGGAGCTGTTTTTT
CAWSVEGRTGELFF
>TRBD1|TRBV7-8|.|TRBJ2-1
TGTGCCAGCAGCTTAGCTTCTGTGGGGACAGGGGGCACTAATGAGCAGTTCTTC
CASSLASVGTGGTNEQFF
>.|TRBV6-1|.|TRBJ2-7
TGTGCCAGCTACGGGACCAACTACGAGCAGTACTTC
CASYGTNYEQYF
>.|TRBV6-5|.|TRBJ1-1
TGTGCCAGCAGTTACCGGGGTATGAACACTGAAGCTTTCTTT
CASSYRGMNTEAFF
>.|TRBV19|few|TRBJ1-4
TGTGCCAGTAGTATAGATAGGCCTGCAACTAATGAAAAACTGTTTTTT
CASSIDRPATNEKLFF
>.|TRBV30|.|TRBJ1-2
TGTGCCTGGAGTGTACAGGCCAGCTACACCTTC
CAWSVQASYTF
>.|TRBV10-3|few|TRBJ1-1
TGTGCCATCAGTGAGTCTCTATTAAAGGCGCCAATGAACACTGAAGCTTTCTTT
CAISESLLKAPMNTEAFF